This paragraph reports one TCR beta chain. Antigen specificity is unknown. The donors were part of the validation cohort, which consisted of about 120 subjects and was separate from the first cohort of 666 subjects. This entry belongs to a study of cytomegalovirus exposure and HLA in healthy donors. About the research overall: Later, an analysis reported that the roughly 120 validation repertoires had used the same platform as the approximately 680 first-cohort repertoires. Findings and limits, study-wide: Cytomegalovirus-associated status was assigned to some 180 TCR beta chains.

Trimming removed 0 bases from V and 4 bases from J; junction bases left unmatched: 5. This CDR3 has 16 amino acids. Germline V CDR1 and CDR2: WNHNN, SYGVQD (reference sequence). Here immunoSEQ multiplex PCR was the method, and the copy in TCRdb shows in-frame clones only, minus some. Of about 150,000 clones listed, 89% are singletons. The rearrangement links TRBV10-1 to TRBJ1-2; TRBD1 agrees at 10 bases. The sequencing input was PBMCs. The receptor comes from a woman aged 18-29 years in good health and CMV-seropositive. CDR3 DNA sequence: TGCGCCAGCAGTGAGTCTCTGGGACAGGGGTTCTATGGCTACACCTTC. It yields the protein CASSESLGQGFYGYTF.